This is a list of T cell receptor beta chains from one sample in a study of blood T cell repertoires in COVID-19. Sequencing used immunoSEQ multiplex PCR; TCRdb keeps in-frame clones, though not all of them. The sample lists roughly 240,000 clones; about 90% were seen once. Sequencing used PBMCs or T cells enriched from blood (not recorded which). These TCRs come from a man aged 50-60 years who had been exposed to COVID-19. Both conserved end residues are part of each CDR3. The D gene is left open where the match is weak. Size is omitted from some rows. Given values are once, few, many or a class for expanded clones.

-	-	TRBJ1-5	TRBV9	TGTGCCAGCAGCGTAGGTAGCGGGGAATGGCAGCCCCAGCATTTT	CASSVGSGEWQPQHF
-	few	TRBJ1-3	TRBV5-1	TGCGCCAGCTCGGAGGAGGGAAGCTCTGGAAACACCATATATTTT	CASSEEGSSGNTIYF
-	-	TRBJ2-5	TRBV5-4	TGTGCCAGCAGCTTTGGCCCCCCAGAGACCCAGTACTTC	CASSFGPPETQYF
TRBD1	-	TRBJ1-1	TRBV5-6	TGTGCCAGCAGTCCACGCAGGGGGTACCCCACTGAAGCTTTCTTT	CASSPRRGYPTEAFF
-	few	TRBJ1-1	TRBV5-1	TGCGCCAGCAGCTTGCAGGGGAACACTGAAGCTTTCTTT	CASSLQGNTEAFF
-	-	TRBJ1-5	TRBV18	TGTGCCAGTTGCCGGGATCGTAATCGGCCCCAGCATTTT	CASCRDRNRPQHF
-	-	TRBJ1-1	TRBV11-2	TGTGCCAGCAGCTTTTGGCAGGGCGAAGCTTTCTTT	CASSFWQGEAFF
TRBD1	few	TRBJ1-4	TRBV12-3/TRBV12-4	TGTGCCAGCGGGACAGCTCAAGAAAAACTGTTTTTT	CASGTAQEKLFF
-	-	TRBJ2-3	TRBV29-1	TGCAGCGTGATCCTCGGCGGGGGACAAGATACGCAGTATTTT	CSVILGGGQDTQYF
-	-	TRBJ1-1	TRBV9	TGTGCCAGCAGCCCAGTTTGGGCCACTGAAGCTTTCTTT	CASSPVWATEAFF
-	-	TRBJ1-1	TRBV5-1	TGCGCCAGCAGCTTATCCAGGGGAGACACTGAAGCTTTCTTT	CASSLSRGDTEAFF
TRBD1	-	TRBJ1-1	TRBV5-1	TGCGCCAGCAGCCCGTCAACAGGGGGCACTGAAGCTTTCTTT	CASSPSTGGTEAFF
-	-	TRBJ2-1	TRBV7-2	TGTGCCAGCAGCCCGTGGGGGGGGGCTAGAGGTGAGCAGTTCTTC	CASSPWGGARGEQFF
-	-	TRBJ2-1	TRBV5-8	TGTGCCAGCAGCTTCATGATCCTGGCGGTGAGCTCCTACAATGAGCAGTTCTTC	CASSFMILAVSSYNEQFF
-	-	TRBJ1-5	TRBV19	TGTGCCAGTAGTATTGAACAGGGTAGCCAGCCCCAGCATTTT	CASSIEQGSQPQHF
TRBD1	-	TRBJ2-5	TRBV7-9	TGTGCCAGCAGCCGGACAGGGGAGACCCAGTACTTC	CASSRTGETQYF
-	-	TRBJ2-7	TRBV9	TGTGCCAGCAGCGTAGGGCAGGGTGCCTACGAGCAGTACTTC	CASSVGQGAYEQYF